The source of this T cell receptor beta chain is a study of T cell responses to AZD1222 COVID-19 vaccine. This clone was detected a few times. The antigen is not known. Assay used: immunoSEQ multiplex PCR; TCRdb lists only in-frame clones, some missing. This table holds 25,000 to 30,000 clones, roughly 73% found once. Study-wide results and caveats: Nearly half of spike-specific TCRs reportedly go after variant regions that carry no mutations. Baseline testing showed seropositivity in only six or seven AZD1222 recipients. Donors, mostly white British, included more females; clonal diversity was possibly underestimated.

The receptor's source is an adult in good health. Specimen: peripheral blood, collected on day 0 of AZD1222 vaccination.

The CDR3 region is CAWSLSLYTEAFF. The DNA of the CDR3 is TGTGCCTGGAGTTTGAGTCTTTACACTGAAGCTTTCTTT. The chain links TRBV30 to TRBJ1-1; D is undetermined. The germline gives CDR1 GTSNPN, CDR2 SVGIG (reference sequence). This CDR3 is 13 amino acids long. Trimming took off 2 bases at V and 3 bases at J, with 10 bases between the two ends.